This T cell receptor (beta chain) was recorded in a study of tumor-infiltrating lymphocytes in primary liver carcinoma. Germline CDR1 reads SGHRS; CDR2 reads YFSETQ. Trimming removed 2 bases from V and 0 bases from J, with 11 bases in between. This CDR3 region has 16 residues. Overall study findings and caveats: Tumor tissue displayed a significantly greater top-250-clone fraction than blood (p = 0.039). Lower overlap was observed for tumor-adjacent and tumor-blood pairs relative to tumor region pairs. Samples, which were bulk and unsorted, did not allow CD4+ and CD8+ repertoires to be compared.

For this clonotype: Its target is not known.

Synthesis of TCR beta cDNA was carried out from 500 ng total RNA with a constant-region primer. Libraries covering TCR beta were generated through three nested multiplex PCR rounds (using a slightly modified ARM-PCR). Both of the initial two PCR rounds ran for about 11 cycles and employed TRBV1-TRBV30 forward primers alongside a C-beta reverse primer. MiXCR, run by TCRdb on the multiplex PCR reads, gives a single entry per CDR3 protein. The table has 300,000 to 400,000 distinct CDR3 sequences, less than 75% seen once; the top ten hold more than 8.5%. Blood RNA was derived from unsorted whole blood, and germline DNA was extracted too.

Sequencing input: peripheral blood. The origin of this receptor is a man aged 35 to 55 with primary liver carcinoma and hepatitis B virus infection. The chain recombines TRBV5-1 with TRBJ2-2; perhaps TRBD2 as D (5 bases). CDR3 residues: CASSFPTRANTGELFF. CDR3 DNA: TGCGCCAGCAGCTTCCCGACGCGGGCGAACACCGGGGAGCTGTTTTTT.